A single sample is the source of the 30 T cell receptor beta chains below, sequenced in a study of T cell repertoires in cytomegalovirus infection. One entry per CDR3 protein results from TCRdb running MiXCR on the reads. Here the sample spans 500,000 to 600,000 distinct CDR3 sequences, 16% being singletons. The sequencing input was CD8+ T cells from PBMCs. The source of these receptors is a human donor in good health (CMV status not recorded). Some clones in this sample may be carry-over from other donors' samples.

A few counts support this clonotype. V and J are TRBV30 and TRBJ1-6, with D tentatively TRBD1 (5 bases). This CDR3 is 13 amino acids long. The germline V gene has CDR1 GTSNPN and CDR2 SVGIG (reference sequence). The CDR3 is CAGMDTTNSPLHF. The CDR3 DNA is TGTGCTGGTATGGACACTACGAATTCACCCCTCCACTTT.

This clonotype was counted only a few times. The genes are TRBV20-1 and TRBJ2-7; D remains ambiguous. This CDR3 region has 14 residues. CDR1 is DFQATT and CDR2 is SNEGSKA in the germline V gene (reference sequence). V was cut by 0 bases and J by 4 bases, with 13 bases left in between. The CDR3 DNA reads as TGCAGTGCTAGAGATTTGGACCAAGTTTACGAGCAGTACTTC. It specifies CSARDLDQVYEQYF.

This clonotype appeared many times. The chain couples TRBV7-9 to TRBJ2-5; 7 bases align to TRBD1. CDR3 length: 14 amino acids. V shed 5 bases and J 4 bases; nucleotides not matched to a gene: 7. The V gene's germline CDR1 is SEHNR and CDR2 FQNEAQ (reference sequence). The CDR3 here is CASSPWDSTETQYF. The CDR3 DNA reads TGTGCCAGCAGCCCGTGGGACAGTACAGAGACCCAGTACTTC.

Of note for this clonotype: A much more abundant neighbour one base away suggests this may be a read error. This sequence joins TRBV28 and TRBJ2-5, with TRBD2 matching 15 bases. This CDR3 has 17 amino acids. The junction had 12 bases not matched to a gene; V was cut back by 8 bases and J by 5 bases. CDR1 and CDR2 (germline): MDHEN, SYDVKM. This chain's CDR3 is CASQTGLAGGTGETQYF. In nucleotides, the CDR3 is TGTGCCAGCCAGACCGGACTAGCGGGAGGGACGGGTGAGACCCAGTACTTC. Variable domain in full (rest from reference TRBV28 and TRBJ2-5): DVKVTQSSRYLVKRTGEKVFLECVQDMDHENMFWYRQDPGLGLRLIYFSYDVKMKEKGDIPEGYSVSREKKERFSLILESASTNQTSMYLCASQTGLAGGTGETQYFGPGTRLLVL.

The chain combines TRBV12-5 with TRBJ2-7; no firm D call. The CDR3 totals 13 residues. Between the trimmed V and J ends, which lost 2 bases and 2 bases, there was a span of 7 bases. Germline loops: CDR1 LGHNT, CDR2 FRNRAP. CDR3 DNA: TGTGCTAGTGGTTTGTTGGATCCCTACGAGCAGTACTTC. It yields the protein CASGLLDPYEQYF.

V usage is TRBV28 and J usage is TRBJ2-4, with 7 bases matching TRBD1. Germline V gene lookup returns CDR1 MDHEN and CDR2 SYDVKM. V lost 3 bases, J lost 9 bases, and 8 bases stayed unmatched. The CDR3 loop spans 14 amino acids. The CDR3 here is CASSFLTGSGIQYF. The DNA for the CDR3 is TGTGCCAGCAGTTTCCTGACAGGGTCGGGCATTCAGTACTTC.

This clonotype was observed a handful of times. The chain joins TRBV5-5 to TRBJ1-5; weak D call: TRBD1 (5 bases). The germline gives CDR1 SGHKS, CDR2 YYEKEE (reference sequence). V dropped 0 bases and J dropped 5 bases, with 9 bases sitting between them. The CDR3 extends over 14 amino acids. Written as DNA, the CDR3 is TGTGCCAGCAGCTTGGGGGACGGCCATCAGCCCCAGCATTTT. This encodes CASSLGDGHQPQHF. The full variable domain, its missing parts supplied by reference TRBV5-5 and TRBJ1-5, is DAGVTQSPTHLIKTRGQQVTLRCSPISGHKSVSWYQQVLGQGPQFIFQYYEKEERGRGNFPDRFSARQFPNYSSELNVNALLLGDSALYLCASSLGDGHQPQHFGDGTRLSIL.

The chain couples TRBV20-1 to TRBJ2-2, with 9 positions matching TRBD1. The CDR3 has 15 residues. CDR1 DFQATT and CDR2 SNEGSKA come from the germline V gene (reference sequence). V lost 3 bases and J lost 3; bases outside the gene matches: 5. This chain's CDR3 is CSARQQGADTGELFF. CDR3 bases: TGCAGTGCTAGGCAACAGGGGGCCGACACCGGGGAGCTGTTTTTT.

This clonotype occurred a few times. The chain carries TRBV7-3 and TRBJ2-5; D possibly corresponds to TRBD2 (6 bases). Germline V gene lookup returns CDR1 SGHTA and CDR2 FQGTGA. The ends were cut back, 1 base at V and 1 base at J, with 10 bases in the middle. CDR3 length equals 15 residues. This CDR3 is CASSLNWGVQETQYF. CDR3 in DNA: TGTGCCAGCAGCTTAAATTGGGGGGTCCAAGAGACCCAGTACTTC.

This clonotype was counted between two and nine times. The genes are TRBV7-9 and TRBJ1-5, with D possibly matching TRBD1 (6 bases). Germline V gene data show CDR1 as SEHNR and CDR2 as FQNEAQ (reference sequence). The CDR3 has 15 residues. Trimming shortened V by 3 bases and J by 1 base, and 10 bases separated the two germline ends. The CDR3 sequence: CASSFEGESNQPQHF. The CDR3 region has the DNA TGTGCCAGCAGCTTCGAGGGGGAGAGCAATCAGCCCCAGCATTTT.

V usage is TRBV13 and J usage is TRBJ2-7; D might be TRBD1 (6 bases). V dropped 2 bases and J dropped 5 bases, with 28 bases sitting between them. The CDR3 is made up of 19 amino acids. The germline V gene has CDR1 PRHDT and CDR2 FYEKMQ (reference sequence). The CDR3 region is CASSLLHAVGVQGVHEQYF. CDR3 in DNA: TGTGCCAGCAGCTTATTGCACGCAGTAGGTGTACAGGGAGTCCACGAGCAGTACTTC.

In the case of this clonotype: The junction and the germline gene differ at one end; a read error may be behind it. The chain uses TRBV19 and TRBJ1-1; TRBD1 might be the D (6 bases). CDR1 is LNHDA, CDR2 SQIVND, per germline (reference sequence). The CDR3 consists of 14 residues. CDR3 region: CASSSRDKNTEASF. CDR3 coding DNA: TGTGCCAGTAGTTCCCGGGACAAGAACACTGAAGCTTCCTTT.

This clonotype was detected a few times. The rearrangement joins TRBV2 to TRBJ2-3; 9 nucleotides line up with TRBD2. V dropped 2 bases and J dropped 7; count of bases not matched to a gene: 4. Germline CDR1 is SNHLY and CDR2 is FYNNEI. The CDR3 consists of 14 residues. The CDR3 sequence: CASSESGLAYTQYF. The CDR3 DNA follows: TGTGCCAGCAGTGAAAGTGGACTAGCGTATACGCAGTATTTT.

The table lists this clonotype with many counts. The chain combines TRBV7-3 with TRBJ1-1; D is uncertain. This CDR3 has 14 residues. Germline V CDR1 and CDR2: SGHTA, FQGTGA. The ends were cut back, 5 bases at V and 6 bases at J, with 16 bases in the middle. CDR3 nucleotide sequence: TGTGCCAGCAGCCTGTCCGGCCAGAGCCCTGAAGCTTTCTTT. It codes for CASSLSGQSPEAFF.

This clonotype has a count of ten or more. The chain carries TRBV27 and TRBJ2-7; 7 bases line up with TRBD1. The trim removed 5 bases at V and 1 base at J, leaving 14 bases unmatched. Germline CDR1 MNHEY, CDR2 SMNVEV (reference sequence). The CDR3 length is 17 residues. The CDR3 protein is CASSPGRFRDRSYEQYF. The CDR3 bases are TGTGCCAGCAGTCCCGGCCGGTTCCGGGACAGATCCTACGAGCAGTACTTC.

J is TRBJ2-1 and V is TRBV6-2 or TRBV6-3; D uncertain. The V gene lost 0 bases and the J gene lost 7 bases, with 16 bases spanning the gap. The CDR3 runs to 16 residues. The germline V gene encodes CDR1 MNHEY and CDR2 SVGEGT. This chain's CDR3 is CASSYSRREQLNEQFF. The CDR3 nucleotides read TGTGCCAGCAGTTACTCCCGGCGAGAGCAACTAAATGAGCAGTTCTTC.

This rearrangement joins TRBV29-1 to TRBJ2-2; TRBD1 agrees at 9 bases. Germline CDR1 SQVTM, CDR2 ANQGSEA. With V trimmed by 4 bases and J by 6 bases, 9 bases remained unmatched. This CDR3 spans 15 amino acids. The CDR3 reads CSVVPRQGEAGELFF. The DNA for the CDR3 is TGCAGCGTTGTCCCGCGACAGGGGGAGGCCGGGGAGCTGTTTTTT.

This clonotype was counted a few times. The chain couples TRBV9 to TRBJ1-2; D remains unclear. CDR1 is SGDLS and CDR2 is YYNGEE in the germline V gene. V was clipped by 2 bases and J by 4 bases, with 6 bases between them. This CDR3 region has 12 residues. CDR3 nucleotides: TGTGCCAGCAGCGTTGGAAGCTATGGCTACACCTTC. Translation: CASSVGSYGYTF.

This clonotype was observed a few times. The CDR3 DNA sequence: TGTGCCACCAGCGGCCGGGACACCTATAGCTCCTACAATGAGCAGTTCTTC. This gives the protein CATSGRDTYSSYNEQFF. V gene TRBV15 combines with J gene TRBJ2-1; D possibly corresponds to TRBD1 (6 bases). CDR1 is LNHNV and CDR2 is YYDKDF in the germline V gene (reference sequence). Trimming cost V 5 bases and J 0 bases, with 17 bases left between them. CDR3 length: 17 amino acids.

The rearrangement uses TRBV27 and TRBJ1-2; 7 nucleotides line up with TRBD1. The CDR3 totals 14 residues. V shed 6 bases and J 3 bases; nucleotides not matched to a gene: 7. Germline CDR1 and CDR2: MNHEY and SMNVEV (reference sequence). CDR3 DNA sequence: TGTGCCAGCAGCCCTGACAGGGATGACTATGGCTACACCTTC. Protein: CASSPDRDDYGYTF.

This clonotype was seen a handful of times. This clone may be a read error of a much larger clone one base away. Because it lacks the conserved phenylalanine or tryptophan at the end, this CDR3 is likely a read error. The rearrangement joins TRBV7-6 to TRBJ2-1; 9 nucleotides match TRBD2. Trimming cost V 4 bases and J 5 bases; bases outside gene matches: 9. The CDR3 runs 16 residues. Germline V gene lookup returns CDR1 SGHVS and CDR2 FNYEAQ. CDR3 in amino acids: CASSYSGGESNNEQFL. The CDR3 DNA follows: TGTGCCAGCAGCTATAGCGGGGGAGAGAGTAACAATGAGCAGTTCTTA.

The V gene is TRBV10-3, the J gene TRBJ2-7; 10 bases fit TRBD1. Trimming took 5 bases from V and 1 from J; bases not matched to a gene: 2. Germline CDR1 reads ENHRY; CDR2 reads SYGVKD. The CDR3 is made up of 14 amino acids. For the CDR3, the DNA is TGTGCCATCAGTCCGGGACAGGGGTCCTACGAGCAGTACTTC. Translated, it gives CAISPGQGSYEQYF.

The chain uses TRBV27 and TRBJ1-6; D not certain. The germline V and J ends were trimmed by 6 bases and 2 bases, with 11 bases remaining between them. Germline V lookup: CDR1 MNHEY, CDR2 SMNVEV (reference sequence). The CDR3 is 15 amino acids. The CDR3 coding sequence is TGTGCCAGCAGGGGCGTAGGGCCCTATAATTCACCCCTCCACTTT. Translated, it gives CASRGVGPYNSPLHF.

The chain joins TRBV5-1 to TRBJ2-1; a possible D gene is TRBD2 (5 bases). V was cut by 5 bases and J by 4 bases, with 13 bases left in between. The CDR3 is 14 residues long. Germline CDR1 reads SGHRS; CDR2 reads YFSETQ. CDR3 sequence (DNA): TGCGCCAGCAGTGACGCAGGAGGTTACAATGAGCAGTTCTTC. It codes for CASSDAGGYNEQFF.

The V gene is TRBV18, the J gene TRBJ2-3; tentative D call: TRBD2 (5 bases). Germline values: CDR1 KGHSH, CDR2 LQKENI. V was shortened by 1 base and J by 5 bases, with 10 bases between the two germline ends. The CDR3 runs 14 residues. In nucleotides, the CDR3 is TGTGCCAGCTCACCACTCGGACTCCTAGATACGCAGTATTTT. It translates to CASSPLGLLDTQYF.

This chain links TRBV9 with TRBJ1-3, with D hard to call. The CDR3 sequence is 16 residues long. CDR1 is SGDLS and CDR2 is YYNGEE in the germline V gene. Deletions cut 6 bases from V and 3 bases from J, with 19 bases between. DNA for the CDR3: TGTGCCAGCAAAGGTAGTGGAGGGCCTCATGGAAACACCATATATTTT. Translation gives CASKGSGGPHGNTIYF.

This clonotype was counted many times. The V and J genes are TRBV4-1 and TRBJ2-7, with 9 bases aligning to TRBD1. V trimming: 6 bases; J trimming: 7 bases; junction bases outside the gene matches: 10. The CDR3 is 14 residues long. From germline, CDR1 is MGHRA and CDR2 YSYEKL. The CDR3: CASREGQGVGEQYF. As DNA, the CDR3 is TGCGCCAGCAGGGAGGGACAGGGCGTCGGGGAGCAGTACTTC.

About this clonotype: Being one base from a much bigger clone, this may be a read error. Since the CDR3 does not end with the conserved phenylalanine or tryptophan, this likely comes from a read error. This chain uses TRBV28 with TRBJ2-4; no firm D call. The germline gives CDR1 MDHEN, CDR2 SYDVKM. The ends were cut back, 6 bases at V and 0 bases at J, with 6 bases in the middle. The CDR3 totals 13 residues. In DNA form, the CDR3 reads TGTGCCAGCAGCTACTTAGCCAAAAACATTCAGTACTTA. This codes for CASSYLAKNIQYL.

Here the CDR3 reads CASSQGTGGGENTEAFF. In DNA, the CDR3 is TGTGCCAGCAGCCAAGGGACAGGTGGTGGCGAAAACACTGAAGCTTTCTTT. The V gene is TRBV4-2, the J gene TRBJ1-1, with TRBD1 identical over 7 bases. The CDR3 spans 17 residues. With 1 base clipped from V and 2 bases from J, the junction kept 10 bases outside the gene matches. Germline CDR1 and CDR2: LGHNA and YNFKEQ.

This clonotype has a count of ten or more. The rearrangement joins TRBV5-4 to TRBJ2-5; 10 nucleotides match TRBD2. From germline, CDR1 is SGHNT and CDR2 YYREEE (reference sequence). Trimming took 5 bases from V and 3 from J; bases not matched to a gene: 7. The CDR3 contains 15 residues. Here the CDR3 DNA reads TGTGCCAGCAGTTATGGGACTAGCGCTGAAGAGACCCAGTACTTC. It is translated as CASSYGTSAEETQYF.